This is a list of T cell receptor beta chains from one sample in a study of T-cell memory formation after mild COVID-19. TCRdb reprocessed the 5' RACE reads with MiXCR, giving one entry per CDR3 protein. This table holds hundreds of thousands of distinct CDR3 sequences, approximately 13% found once. Material for sequencing was PBMCs or a T cell subset sorted from them (not recorded which). Every receptor here comes from a man between 18 and 35 years old who had mild COVID-19 (a few samples of this study predate the infection). Cell type and time point are not known. Each CDR3 is given with its conserved first and last residue. A D gene is named only where the DNA matches it firmly. Size is omitted from some rows. Given values are once, few, many or a class for expanded clones.

clone_size,v_call,cdr3_length,d_call,j_call,cdr3_nt,cdr3_aa
.,TRBV13,15,.,TRBJ2-2,TGTGCCAGCAGCCCCGAGGGGCAGAACACCGGGGAGCTGTTTTTT,CASSPEGQNTGELFF
many,TRBV5-1,13,.,TRBJ1-1,TGCGCCAGCAGCTACGACATGAACACTGAAGCTTTCTTT,CASSYDMNTEAFF
many,TRBV11-2,15,.,TRBJ1-2,TGTGCCAGCACCGACCGGTGGGGGGACACCTATGGCTACACCTTC,CASTDRWGDTYGYTF
.,TRBV7-8,16,TRBD1,TRBJ2-1,TGTGCCAGCAGCTTAGCTGGGACAGGGTATTCGGGTGAGCAGTTCTTC,CASSLAGTGYSGEQFF
.,TRBV7-2,14,.,TRBJ2-3,TGTGCCAGCAGCACTCGTCCGGGGACAGATACGCAGTATTTT,CASSTRPGTDTQYF
few,TRBV12-3/TRBV12-4,14,.,TRBJ1-2,TGTGCCAGCAGCGTAGTGAGAGCTAACTATGGCTACACCTTC,CASSVVRANYGYTF
.,TRBV3-1,11,.,TRBJ1-1,TGTGCCAGCAGCCTTGGAACGGGAGCTATCTTT,CASSLGTGAIF
.,TRBV18,16,TRBD1,TRBJ1-4,TGTGCCAGCTCACCTTGGACAGGGGGTACGATTGAAAAACTGTTTTTT,CASSPWTGGTIEKLFF
many,TRBV5-1,14,.,TRBJ2-7,TGCGCCAGCAGCTTGGCGGCTGGGACCTACGAGCAGTACTTC,CASSLAAGTYEQYF
many,TRBV5-1,15,.,TRBJ2-3,TGCGCCAGCAGCTTGGGACTTACGGCGGCAGATACGCAGTATTTT,CASSLGLTAADTQYF
few,TRBV20-1,16,TRBD1,TRBJ2-6,TGCAGTGCTACCGGGACAGGGATATCTGGGGCCAACGTCCTGACTTTC,CSATGTGISGANVLTF
few,TRBV18,14,.,TRBJ2-3,TGTGCCAACTCCCAAGGGGAAATCACAGATACGCAGTATTTT,CANSQGEITDTQYF
few,TRBV5-5,15,.,TRBJ1-4,TGTGCCAGCAGACCGCTGGACAGCCATAATGAAAAACTGTTTTTT,CASRPLDSHNEKLFF
many,TRBV9,15,.,TRBJ2-7,TGTGCCAGCAGCGTAGCTTACCAGGGTACCTACGAGCAGTACTTC,CASSVAYQGTYEQYF
many,TRBV20-1,16,.,TRBJ1-6,TGCAGTGCTAGAGACCCCCGGGGCAGCGGGAATTCACCCCTCCACTTT,CSARDPRGSGNSPLHF
many,TRBV5-1,16,.,TRBJ2-7,TGCGCCAGCAGCTTGGCGGGACTCGAACCTACCTACGAGCAGTACTTC,CASSLAGLEPTYEQYF
.,TRBV6-2/TRBV6-3,16,.,TRBJ1-5,TGTGCCAGCAGTTACCTCGCCAGGGAGGGCAATCAGCCCCAGCATTTT,CASSYLAREGNQPQHF
few,TRBV5-1,16,.,TRBJ1-1,TGCGCCAGCAGCTTGGCCGGAAGTGGATTGGGTGAAGAAGCTTTCTTT,CASSLAGSGLGEEAFF
.,TRBV30,15,.,TRBJ1-1,TGTGTGGGGACGCAAGGGAGGCTCAGAAACACTGAAGCTTTCTTT,CVGTQGRLRNTEAFF
.,TRBV29-1,13,.,TRBJ2-4,TGCAGCGTGTTCAGGGGAGCCAAAAACATTCAGTACTTC,CSVFRGAKNIQYF
few,TRBV30,13,TRBD1,TRBJ2-7,TGTGCCTGGAGTGTTACCGGGACAGTCGAGCAGTACTTC,CAWSVTGTVEQYF
few,TRBV4-3,17,.,TRBJ2-4,TGCGCCAGCAGCCAAGAGGAGGGAAGGCCAGGAGCGGACATTCAGTACTTC,CASSQEEGRPGADIQYF
.,TRBV7-9,14,.,TRBJ2-2,TGTGCCAGCAGCTTAGCTGGGGCCACCGGGGAGCTGTTTTTT,CASSLAGATGELFF
.,TRBV6-5,14,.,TRBJ2-7,TGTGCCAGCAGTTGGGGGAAGGGGAAGTACGAGCAGTACTTC,CASSWGKGKYEQYF
.,TRBV11-2,13,.,TRBJ1-2,TGTGCCAGCATCTTAGAGGGGAACTATGGCTACACCTTC,CASILEGNYGYTF
few,TRBV7-2,13,TRBD1,TRBJ2-1,TGTGCCAGCAGCCCAGGACAGGGGGATGAGCAGTTCTTC,CASSPGQGDEQFF
few,TRBV20-1,14,.,TRBJ2-5,TGCAGTGCTAGGAGGGTGGGGCCACAAGAGACCCAGTACTTC,CSARRVGPQETQYF
few,TRBV4-1,16,TRBD2,TRBJ2-1,TGCGCCAGCAGCCAAGAAGTGGGACTAGCGGGGAGGGAGCAGTTCTTC,CASSQEVGLAGREQFF
.,TRBV27,13,.,TRBJ2-1,TGTGCCAGCAGTTGGTATGCGGGGAATGAGCAGTTCTTC,CASSWYAGNEQFF
few,TRBV20-1,15,.,TRBJ2-3,TGCAGTGCTAGAGATCCAGGCCGAGGGACAGATACGCAGTATTTT,CSARDPGRGTDTQYF
.,TRBV7-2,13,.,TRBJ1-3,TGTGCCAGCAGCCACCGTTTTGAGGACACCATATATTTT,CASSHRFEDTIYF
once,TRBV7-9,15,.,TRBJ2-5,TGTGCCAGCAGCTTTGGCAGGTGGGAATTAGAGACCCAGTACTTC,CASSFGRWELETQYF
.,TRBV4-2,15,TRBD2,TRBJ2-1,TGTGCCAGCAGCCAAGTAGCGGGGGGCAACAATGAGCAGTTCTTC,CASSQVAGGNNEQFF
few,TRBV6-5,14,TRBD2,TRBJ2-5,TGTGCCAGCAGTTTCCAGCGGGGGGGGCGGACCCAGTACTTC,CASSFQRGGRTQYF
few,TRBV4-3,14,TRBD2,TRBJ2-3,TGCGCCAGCAGCCCGCGGGGGGTTCCAGATACGCAGTATTTT,CASSPRGVPDTQYF
.,TRBV5-5,14,.,TRBJ1-1,TGTGCCAGCAGCCCGCGACTGGGGCGGACTGAAGCTTTCTTT,CASSPRLGRTEAFF
few,TRBV7-2,15,.,TRBJ2-3,TGTGCCAGCAATTTAGCGTCGGGGCCAGTAGATACGCAGTATTTT,CASNLASGPVDTQYF
few,TRBV24-1,16,TRBD1,TRBJ2-2,TGTGCCACCAGTGACCAGGACAGGGAAGGGTCCGGGGAGCTGTTTTTT,CATSDQDREGSGELFF
.,TRBV30,12,TRBD2,TRBJ2-1,TGTGCCTGGACTAGCGGGCACAATGAGCAGTTCTTC,CAWTSGHNEQFF
.,TRBV2,12,.,TRBJ2-7,TGTGCCAGCACTCGACAGCTCTACGAGCAGTACTTC,CASTRQLYEQYF
.,TRBV28,16,TRBD2,TRBJ2-3,TGTGCCAGCAGCGAAGCGGGAGGCCTTGGCACAGGTACGCAGTATTTT,CASSEAGGLGTGTQYF
.,TRBV7-2,12,.,TRBJ2-3,TGTGCCAGCAGCAAAAATACAGATACGCAGTATTTT,CASSKNTDTQYF
few,TRBV5-4,15,.,TRBJ2-1,TGTGCCAGCAGCCAAGGTCAGGTCTCCTACAATGAGCAGTTCTTC,CASSQGQVSYNEQFF
many,TRBV12-3/TRBV12-4,15,.,TRBJ2-6,TGTGCCAGCAGACCTGAGGCATGGAAGGCCAACGTCCTGACTTTC,CASRPEAWKANVLTF
.,TRBV20-1,18,TRBD2,TRBJ2-1,TGCAGTGCCCAAGTTTACCCCAGACTAGCGCGATACTACAATGAGCAGTTCTTC,CSAQVYPRLARYYNEQFF
.,TRBV29-1,15,TRBD1,TRBJ1-4,TGCAGCGTGGGACAGTCTCTTCAGAGTGGTGAAAAACTGTTTTTT,CSVGQSLQSGEKLFF
many,TRBV7-6,15,TRBD1,TRBJ2-7,TGTGCCAGCAGCCATCCGACAGGGGGAGCCTACGAGCAGTACTTC,CASSHPTGGAYEQYF
few,TRBV12-3/TRBV12-4,15,TRBD1,TRBJ2-5,TGTGCCAGCAGTTGGGGACAGAAGAACCAAGAGACCCAGTACTTC,CASSWGQKNQETQYF
many,TRBV12-3/TRBV12-4,11,.,TRBJ2-1,TGTGCCAGCAGTTTACTGGATGAGCAGTTCTTC,CASSLLDEQFF